The rows below give T cell receptor beta chains drawn from one sample of a study of T cell responses to AZD1222 COVID-19 vaccine. The protocol was immunoSEQ multiplex PCR, while the TCRdb copy is restricted to in-frame clones and leaves out a portion. The data hold about 150,000 clones, with approximately 92% observed a single time. The sample consisted of peripheral blood, taken 28 days after the second AZD1222 dose. These receptors were taken from an adult who received the AZD1222 COVID-19 vaccine. The conserved cysteine and the conserved F or W are not part of the CDR3 here. Each record gives: V gene, clone size, CDR3 length, J gene, CDR3 protein. Clone size appears in some rows only: once, few, many, or a class for an expanded clone.

v_call: TRBV9; clone_size: .; cdr3_length: 14; j_call: TRBJ1-1; cdr3_aa: ASSVVAGENDTEAF
v_call: TRBV15; clone_size: .; cdr3_length: 12; j_call: TRBJ2-7; cdr3_aa: ATSTPDGTYEQY
v_call: TRBV30; clone_size: .; cdr3_length: 13; j_call: TRBJ2-1; cdr3_aa: AWKGDLSSYNEQF
v_call: TRBV6-1; clone_size: .; cdr3_length: 13; j_call: TRBJ2-1; cdr3_aa: ASSDTGIWTNEQF
v_call: TRBV18; clone_size: .; cdr3_length: 15; j_call: TRBJ1-4; cdr3_aa: ASSPNPVTSLNEKLF
v_call: TRBV9; clone_size: .; cdr3_length: 12; j_call: TRBJ2-5; cdr3_aa: ASSVAITEETQY
v_call: TRBV7-2; clone_size: .; cdr3_length: 10; j_call: TRBJ2-1; cdr3_aa: ASSLVVNEQF
v_call: TRBV5-1; clone_size: once; cdr3_length: 11; j_call: TRBJ2-2; cdr3_aa: ASSLRATGELF
v_call: TRBV18; clone_size: .; cdr3_length: 15; j_call: TRBJ2-3; cdr3_aa: ASSLNPPAGVADTQY
v_call: TRBV7-2; clone_size: .; cdr3_length: 12; j_call: TRBJ2-1; cdr3_aa: ASSSGLAGEEQF
v_call: TRBV10-3; clone_size: .; cdr3_length: 13; j_call: TRBJ1-2; cdr3_aa: ATNQPGQGNYGYT
v_call: TRBV24-1; clone_size: once; cdr3_length: 13; j_call: TRBJ1-2; cdr3_aa: ATSDPRQGMDGYT
v_call: TRBV28; clone_size: .; cdr3_length: 15; j_call: TRBJ1-1; cdr3_aa: ASSLSGGEALDTEAF
v_call: TRBV3-1/TRBV3-2; clone_size: .; cdr3_length: 15; j_call: TRBJ2-7; cdr3_aa: ASSPLGRDLRDYEQY
v_call: TRBV6-1; clone_size: few; cdr3_length: 13; j_call: TRBJ2-7; cdr3_aa: ASSESGSVPYEQY
v_call: TRBV5-6; clone_size: .; cdr3_length: 12; j_call: TRBJ2-3; cdr3_aa: ASSWGGTRDTQY
v_call: TRBV6-2/TRBV6-3; clone_size: .; cdr3_length: 14; j_call: TRBJ2-1; cdr3_aa: ASSYSPSGRAIEQF
v_call: TRBV30; clone_size: .; cdr3_length: 15; j_call: TRBJ1-4; cdr3_aa: AWSDDRTLGTNEKLF
v_call: TRBV9; clone_size: .; cdr3_length: 11; j_call: TRBJ1-1; cdr3_aa: ASSVFGGSEAF
v_call: TRBV10-2; clone_size: .; cdr3_length: 13; j_call: TRBJ1-1; cdr3_aa: ASRRGGQGNTEAF
v_call: TRBV19; clone_size: .; cdr3_length: 12; j_call: TRBJ1-3; cdr3_aa: ASSVGVSGNTIY
v_call: TRBV14; clone_size: .; cdr3_length: 13; j_call: TRBJ2-3; cdr3_aa: ASSLLGTISPRQY
v_call: TRBV5-6; clone_size: .; cdr3_length: 11; j_call: TRBJ1-2; cdr3_aa: ASSPGQGYGYT
v_call: TRBV28; clone_size: .; cdr3_length: 12; j_call: TRBJ1-6; cdr3_aa: ASSAGFHNSPLH
v_call: TRBV14; clone_size: .; cdr3_length: 10; j_call: TRBJ2-3; cdr3_aa: ASSQGTDTQY
v_call: TRBV5-1; clone_size: .; cdr3_length: 13; j_call: TRBJ1-4; cdr3_aa: ASRPTGEKNEKLF
v_call: TRBV5-6; clone_size: .; cdr3_length: 14; j_call: TRBJ2-2; cdr3_aa: ASSQWTSGNTGELF
v_call: TRBV18; clone_size: .; cdr3_length: 11; j_call: TRBJ2-1; cdr3_aa: ASSPFEGNEQF